This TCR beta chain originates from a study of blood T cells in healthy people across ages. CDR3 length: 11 residues. The germline CDR1 and CDR2 sequences are SGHTA and FQGNSA. Trimming shortened V by 5 bases and J by 10 bases, and 10 bases separated the two germline ends. The second PCR ran roughly 6 to 12 cycles with a sample-barcoded 5' primer and J-beta primers. MiXCR was run by TCRdb on the 5' RACE reads, yielding one entry per CDR3 protein. The sample yields 800,000 or so distinct CDR3 sequences, roughly 25% seen once. The same data also went into a second study, on T cells of mothers and their children.

The source material was blood. V is TRBV7-2 and J is TRBJ2-3; maybe TRBD2 (5 bases). This receptor was taken from a boy aged 5-17 years in good health. The CDR3 loop reads CASSQREPQYF. The CDR3 DNA sequence: TGTGCCAGCAGCCAACGGGAACCGCAGTATTTT.